Reported below is one TCR beta chain. As yet, its antigen is unknown. The data stem from a study of OX40 agonist ivuxolimab in advanced cancers. Using immunoSEQ multiplex PCR, the repertoire was profiled, and TCRdb retains in-frame clones only, with some absent. This sample has around 20,000 clones, with about nine tenths found just once. Whole-study results and caveats: CD4+ and CD8+ T cells in blood underwent clonal expansion by week 6 at 0.1 to 3.0 mg/kg.

Germline-derived CDR1 and CDR2 are MNHEY and SMNVEV (reference sequence). This CDR3 has 14 residues. Trimming removed 3 bases at V and 0 bases at J, with 9 bases between. This clonotype was obtained from an adult with an advanced solid tumor such as melanoma, head and neck, liver or kidney cancer. Material: CD4+ or CD8+ T cells sorted from blood, obtained in a trial of the OX40 agonist ivuxolimab. V usage is TRBV27 and J usage is TRBJ2-7, with a weak D call TRBD1 (6 bases). CDR3 nucleotides: TGTGCCAGCAGTTTTGGACAGAACTCCTACGAGCAGTACTTC. Translating it yields CASSFGQNSYEQYF.